This T cell receptor beta chain was sequenced for a study of CD4 T cells in relation to SARS-CoV-2 and coronaviruses. Study-level results: Roughly three fifths of donors had memory CD4+ clonotypes crossrecognizing SARS-CoV-2 and common cold coronavirus spike.

This clone occurred once. Its antigen is currently unknown. Sequencing was performed with immunoSEQ multiplex PCR; in TCRdb, only in-frame clones are kept and a portion is missing. The table includes about 38,000 clones, roughly 90% detected once. Germline-derived CDR1 and CDR2 are SGHRS and YFSETQ. The CDR3 is made up of 15 amino acids. V gave up 3 bases and J gave up 0 bases; unmatched junction bases: 3. The TCR was taken from an adult with COVID-19. Sequenced sample: memory CD4+ T cells from PBMCs. This chain links TRBV5-1 with TRBJ2-7, with 10 bases matching TRBD1. CDR3 sequence: CASSSGQGDSYEQYF. The CDR3 DNA follows: TGCGCCAGCAGCTCCGGACAGGGGGACTCCTACGAGCAGTACTTC.